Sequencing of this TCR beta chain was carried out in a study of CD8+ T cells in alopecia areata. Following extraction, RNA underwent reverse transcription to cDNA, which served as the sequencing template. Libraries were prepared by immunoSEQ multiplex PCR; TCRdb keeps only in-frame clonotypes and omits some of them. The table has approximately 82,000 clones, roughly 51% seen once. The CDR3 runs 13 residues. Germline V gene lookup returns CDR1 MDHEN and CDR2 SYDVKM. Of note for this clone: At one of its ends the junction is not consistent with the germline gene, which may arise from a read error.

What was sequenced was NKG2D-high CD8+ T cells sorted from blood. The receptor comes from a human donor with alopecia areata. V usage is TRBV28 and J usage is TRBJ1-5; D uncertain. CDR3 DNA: TGTGCCAGCGATTCGGGTAGCGATCAGCCCCAGCATTTT. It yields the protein CASDSGSDQPQHF.